This T cell receptor (beta chain) stems from a study of T cell repertoires in cytomegalovirus infection (dated by TCRdb to the late 2010s). Background on the whole study: Donor HLA type was relevant to the analysis, because carriage of CMV infection together with the matching HLA type was indicated by public TCR beta signatures.

Sequenced using an Illumina HiSeq 1500. TCRdb passed the public sequencing reads through fastp at Q25 and MiXCR, retaining productive beta sequences. Rows matching on CDR3 protein sequence are summarized as one entry with the most common DNA and genes. The sample data list some 180,000 distinct CDR3 sequences, and roughly a fifth of these were observed just once. The top ten hold less than 3% of the sample. General findings and caveats noted by the study authors: The ex vivo response was dominated by HLA-C-restricted CMV-specific TCR beta clonotypes, and the single most frequent clonotype in two of eight donors was supplied by these HLA-C-restricted clonotypes. In both this cohort and an independent cohort of 350 to 400 donors, the cumulative frequency of public TCR beta family members distinguished carriers of CMV infection plus the relevant HLA type.

There are 14 amino acids in the CDR3, from cysteine to phenylalanine inclusive. Left in the record is the CDR3 DNA by itself, 42 bases read in frame from the first base. From the germline V gene, CDR1 is LGHNA and CDR2 is YSLEER. Trimming takes 0 bases from V and 2 bases from J, and the germline ends sit 8 bases apart. For this clonotype: Its antigen target is currently unknown. There are no base qualities to consult, and no much larger clone falls within one base.

Sequencing was done on a sample of PBMCs. This chain joins TRBV4-3 to TRBJ2-7, with no confidently assigned D gene. This receptor was taken from a human donor in good health (CMV status not recorded). Some clones in this sample may be carry-over from other donors' samples. The nucleotide sequence is TGCGCCAGCAGCCAAGAGTACTGGACCTACGAGCAGTACTTC. It specifies CASSQEYWTYEQYF.